This is a list of T cell receptor beta chains from one sample in a study of blood T cells in healthy people across ages. TCRdb used MiXCR to reprocess the 5' RACE reads, holding one entry per CDR3 protein. The sample shows around 900,000 distinct CDR3 sequences, roughly half of them seen only once. Sequenced: blood. These receptors all stem from a woman aged 55 to 70 in good health. The CDR3 runs from the conserved cysteine through the conserved F or W. A D gene is named only where the DNA matches it firmly. Not all rows give a size; the values are once, few, many and, for expanded clones, a class.

CASSGAGPQETQYF,TGTGCCAGCAGCGGTGCGGGGCCCCAAGAGACCCAGTACTTC,.,TRBV28,TRBJ2-5,.
CAVSDVGQGYEQYF,TGTGCCGTCAGTGATGTCGGACAGGGCTACGAGCAGTACTTC,TRBD1,TRBV10-3,TRBJ2-7,few
CASSTTGGFNDREKLFF,TGTGCCAGCAGTACAACAGGGGGATTTAATGATAGGGAAAAACTGTTTTTT,TRBD1,TRBV12-3/TRBV12-4,TRBJ1-4,.
CSAKGGVTEAFF,TGCAGTGCTAAGGGGGGTGTCACTGAAGCTTTCTTT,.,TRBV20-1,TRBJ1-1,.
CASSGTAESPPHF,TGCGCCAGCAGCGGGACAGCTGAGTCACCCCCCCACTTT,TRBD1,TRBV5-1,TRBJ1-6,.
CASSKLAASTDTQYF,TGTGCCAGCAGTAAACTAGCGGCAAGCACAGATACGCAGTATTTT,TRBD2,TRBV12-3/TRBV12-4,TRBJ2-3,few
CASSWLAGDVTGELFF,TGTGCCAGCAGTTGGCTAGCGGGGGATGTCACCGGGGAGCTGTTTTTT,TRBD2,TRBV27,TRBJ2-2,.
CASSVQGREQYF,TGTGCCAGCAGTGTACAGGGGCGCGAGCAGTACTTC,TRBD1,TRBV14,TRBJ2-7,few
CASSQEGALVPQHF,TGCGCCAGCAGCCAAGAGGGGGCATTAGTGCCCCAGCATTTT,.,TRBV4-1,TRBJ1-5,.
CASGRRDGPLEKLFF,TGTGCCAGCGGGAGACGGGACGGACCCTTGGAAAAACTGTTTTTT,.,TRBV12-3/TRBV12-4,TRBJ1-4,.
CASSPTTSGNEQFF,TGTGCCAGCAGTCCGACGACTAGCGGCAATGAGCAGTTCTTC,TRBD2,TRBV12-3/TRBV12-4,TRBJ2-1,.
CASSYGQGAGANVLTF,TGTGCCAGCAGTTATGGACAGGGGGCTGGGGCCAACGTCCTGACTTTC,TRBD1,TRBV6-6,TRBJ2-6,.
CASSTKRRENQYF,TGTGCCAGCAGCACTAAGCGCCGAGAGAACCAGTACTTC,.,TRBV7-2,TRBJ2-5,.
CASGRSTSGPDEQYF,TGTGCCAGCGGCCGTTCAACTAGCGGGCCCGACGAGCAGTACTTC,TRBD2,TRBV27,TRBJ2-7,.
CASSLEFRDRPYEQYF,TGTGCCAGCAGCTTAGAGTTCCGGGACAGGCCCTACGAGCAGTACTTC,TRBD1,TRBV7-9,TRBJ2-7,few
CASSSQGPEQYF,TGTGCCAGCAGTTCACAGGGTCCCGAGCAGTACTTC,.,TRBV6-2/TRBV6-3,TRBJ2-7,.
CASSYSLDRGGYGYTF,TGTGCCAGCAGTTACTCACTAGACAGGGGAGGGTATGGCTACACCTTC,TRBD1,TRBV6-5,TRBJ1-2,few
CASMRDRATRAQYF,TGTGCCAGCATGAGGGACAGGGCGACAAGGGCGCAGTATTTT,TRBD1,TRBV27,TRBJ2-3,few
CASTSGSGADTQYF,TGTGCCAGCACGTCGGGCTCGGGCGCGGATACGCAGTATTTT,.,TRBV6-1,TRBJ2-3,.
CASSQGSVASEQYF,TGTGCCAGCAGTCAAGGGTCCGTGGCGTCCGAGCAGTACTTC,.,TRBV7-2,TRBJ2-7,.
CASSPRYPYEQYF,TGTGCCAGCTCACCAAGGTACCCCTACGAGCAGTACTTC,.,TRBV18,TRBJ2-7,.
CASSSRGPGQGLNEQFF,TGTGCCAGCAGCTCTAGAGGGCCGGGACAGGGCTTAAATGAGCAGTTCTTC,TRBD1,TRBV7-6,TRBJ2-1,few
CSVTVSADTQYF,TGCAGCGTGACAGTGAGCGCAGATACGCAGTATTTT,.,TRBV29-1,TRBJ2-3,.
CASSKRDRTGSYNEQFF,TGTGCCAGCAGCAAACGGGATAGGACAGGGTCCTACAATGAGCAGTTCTTC,.,TRBV21-1,TRBJ2-1,few
CASSLFTGIMGEKLFF,TGTGCCAGCAGCTTATTTACAGGCATAATGGGGGAAAAACTGTTTTTT,.,TRBV11-2,TRBJ1-4,few
CSASAGADNEQFF,TGCAGTGCTAGTGCGGGCGCCGACAATGAGCAGTTCTTC,.,TRBV20-1,TRBJ2-1,few
CASSPSRPGDEQYF,TGTGCCAGCAGCCCTAGCAGGCCTGGGGACGAGCAGTACTTC,.,TRBV21-1,TRBJ2-7,once
CASSSGSLETQYF,TGTGCCAGCAGTTCCGGCTCCTTAGAGACCCAGTACTTC,.,TRBV28,TRBJ2-5,.
CATSGSLLGTALGTQYF,TGTGCCACCAGCGGAAGTCTGCTAGGGACCGCATTAGGGACCCAGTACTTC,.,TRBV15,TRBJ2-5,.
CASSESTNNEQFF,TGCGCCAGCAGTGAGTCGACTAACAATGAGCAGTTCTTC,.,TRBV10-1,TRBJ2-1,once
CSVREGGTEAFF,TGCAGCGTTCGGGAGGGCGGGACTGAAGCTTTCTTT,.,TRBV29-1,TRBJ1-1,.
CASGPTVTYEQYF,TGTGCTAGTGGTCCCACAGTTACCTACGAGCAGTACTTC,.,TRBV12-5,TRBJ2-7,.
CASSPLGRSYEQYF,TGCGCCAGCAGCCCGCTCGGCCGCTCCTACGAGCAGTACTTC,.,TRBV4-1,TRBJ2-7,.
CASSHKSGGLSYEQYF,TGTGCCAGCAGCCATAAGTCGGGAGGGCTCTCCTACGAGCAGTACTTC,TRBD2,TRBV4-2,TRBJ2-7,.
CASRAYNEQYF,TGTGCCAGCAGGGCCTACAATGAGCAGTACTTC,.,TRBV7-2,TRBJ2-5,.
CASSQVVNSYEQYF,TGCGCCAGCAGCCAAGTGGTGAATTCCTACGAGCAGTACTTC,.,TRBV4-1,TRBJ2-7,.
CSVSFVGGGNIQYF,TGCAGCGTTTCCTTTGTGGGGGGAGGAAACATTCAGTACTTC,.,TRBV29-1,TRBJ2-4,.
CASSKVVTGQTEAFF,TGTGCCAGCAGCAAAGTTGTGACAGGGCAAACTGAAGCTTTCTTT,.,TRBV21-1,TRBJ1-1,few
CASSLGGRMYGYTF,TGCGCCAGCAGCTTGGGTGGCCGGATGTATGGCTACACCTTC,.,TRBV5-1,TRBJ1-2,.
CASSRGTKSGYEQYF,TGTGCCAGCAGCCGAGGGACAAAAAGCGGCTACGAGCAGTACTTC,.,TRBV7-9,TRBJ2-7,.
CSVHGRKTQYF,TGCAGCGTTCACGGCCGAAAGACCCAGTACTTC,.,TRBV29-1,TRBJ2-5,once
CASSLGREQYF,TGTGCCAGCAGCTTAGGGCGCGAGCAGTACTTC,.,TRBV5-1,TRBJ2-7,many
CASSIHLSEQYF,TGTGCCAGCAGTATACACCTTTCCGAGCAGTACTTC,.,TRBV7-9,TRBJ2-7,few
CSARGLAGVEQFF,TGCAGTGCTAGAGGGCTAGCGGGAGTTGAGCAGTTCTTC,TRBD2,TRBV20-1,TRBJ2-1,.